This T cell receptor beta chain emerged from a study of memory CD4+ T cells and cytomegalovirus serostatus. Points from the study as a whole: CMV serostatus prediction reached median AUC roughly 0.95, or 0.91 with US-trained model. Suggested: most of the CMV-linked TCR signature lies in CD4+ memory cells.

This clone came up once. What it binds is unknown. Repertoires were generated with immunoSEQ multiplex PCR, while TCRdb's copy carries only in-frame clones and drops some. Of about 82,000 clones listed, approximately 80% are singletons. Single viable CD3+CD4+CD8-CD45RO+ cells were sorted as the memory CD4+ T cells. V was trimmed by 6 bases and J by 5 bases, leaving 10 bases between them. CDR1 is MNHEY, CDR2 SMNVEV, per germline (reference sequence). The CDR3 is 12 residues long. The origin of this receptor is an adult in good health and CMV-seronegative. This sequence joins TRBV27 and TRBJ1-2; D remains ambiguous. What was sequenced was memory CD4+ T cells from blood. The CDR3 nucleotides are TGTGCCAGCAGGGCGGGGAGTTATGGCTACACCTTC. It is translated as CASRAGSYGYTF.